This T cell receptor (beta chain) was recovered during a study of blood T cell repertoires in COVID-19. V was pared by 4 bases and J by 3 bases, with 12 bases between. This CDR3 has 14 amino acids. Germline CDR1 MNHEY, CDR2 SVGEGT. The repertoire was sequenced with immunoSEQ multiplex PCR; TCRdb's copy has only in-frame clones and lacks some. This sample yields fewer than 500,000 clones, of which about 90% are seen a single time; around 0.92% belongs to the top ten. V is TRBV6-2 or TRBV6-3 and J is TRBJ1-2; D might be TRBD1 (6 bases). The TCR comes from a young man with COVID-19, enrolled during active disease. The sample comprised peripheral blood. CDR3 in amino acids: CASSWYRDDYGYTF. The CDR3 DNA reads as TGTGCCAGCAGTTGGTACAGGGACGACTATGGCTACACCTTC.